This passage covers 13 T cell receptor beta chains from one sample sequenced in a study of a mutant IDH1 vaccine in newly diagnosed glioma. Their antigens remain unidentified. Time point noted: week 5, during vaccination. The study gave 300 ug of mutant IDH1 20-mer peptide per vaccine dose, with topical imiquimod. Generated by immunoSEQ multiplex PCR, the TCRdb table keeps only in-frame clones and is missing some. The sample lists over 45,000 clones, around 84% occurring once. The input for sequencing was PBMCs, taken from a glioma patient whose treatment included an IDH1 peptide vaccine. The source is a woman in her forties or fifties with glioma.

The chain carries TRBV7-2 and TRBJ2-7, with a tentative D call TRBD1 (6 bases). The CDR3 is made up of 14 amino acids. V was clipped by 6 bases and J by 6 bases, with 18 bases between them. Germline CDR1 is SGHTA and CDR2 is FQGNSA. CDR3 in amino acids: CASSLSPGVSEQYF. The DNA for the CDR3 is TGTGCCAGCAGTCTATCGCCAGGGGTGAGCGAGCAGTACTTC.

This clone was picked up many times. The chain is built from TRBV18 and TRBJ1-1; D is possibly TRBD1 (6 bases). Germline V gene data show CDR1 as KGHSH and CDR2 as LQKENI. This CDR3 has 17 amino acids. V was shortened by 3 bases and J by 3 bases, with 20 bases between the two germline ends. The CDR3 DNA reads TGTGCCAGCTCACCTTCCGGGACATCAAGGGCGGACACTGAAGCTTTCTTT. Translation: CASSPSGTSRADTEAFF.

This clone showed up just once. V gene TRBV27 combines with J gene TRBJ2-5; 11 nucleotides match TRBD2. The CDR3 is made up of 15 amino acids. V lost 9 bases, J lost 1 base, and 7 bases stayed unmatched. Germline CDR1 MNHEY, CDR2 SMNVEV (reference sequence). CDR3 region: CARRGGLAAQETQYF. DNA for the CDR3: TGTGCCAGAAGGGGGGGACTAGCGGCCCAAGAGACCCAGTACTTC.

This sequence joins TRBV4-3 and TRBJ2-3, with a weak D call TRBD2 (7 bases). The CDR3 extends over 16 amino acids. Germline V CDR1 and CDR2: LGHNA, YSLEER. The germline V and J ends were trimmed by 1 base and 1 base, with 12 bases remaining between them. The CDR3 reads CASSQVPGGGTDTQYF. The CDR3 coding sequence is TGCGCCAGCAGCCAAGTCCCGGGGGGCGGCACAGATACGCAGTATTTT.

The V call is TRBV5-1, the J call TRBJ2-7; a weak D match, TRBD1 (5 bases). The germline V and J ends were trimmed by 4 bases and 0 bases, with 5 bases remaining between them. Germline CDR1 reads SGHRS; CDR2 reads YFSETQ. The CDR3 runs 12 residues. CDR3 DNA sequence: TGCGCCAGCAGCGACAGCTCCTACGAGCAGTACTTC. Amino acid sequence: CASSDSSYEQYF.

The gene calls are TRBV6-1 and TRBJ1-4; no definite D call. From germline, CDR1 is MNHNS and CDR2 SASEGT. The CDR3 spans 13 residues. Trimming took off 4 bases at V and 2 bases at J, with 5 bases between the two ends. The CDR3 loop reads CASSVVTNEKLFF. The CDR3, as DNA: TGTGCCAGCAGTGTAGTTACTAATGAAAAACTGTTTTTT.

CDR3 coding DNA: TGCGCCAGCAGCCAAGATAGGGGGTACTCCTATAATTCACCCCTCCACTTT. It yields the protein CASSQDRGYSYNSPLHF. This rearrangement joins TRBV4-1 to TRBJ1-6; tentatively, D is TRBD1 (6 bases). V lost 0 bases, J lost 0 bases, and 9 bases lay in between. Germline V CDR1 and CDR2: MGHRA, YSYEKL. CDR3 length: 17 amino acids.

The chain combines TRBV6-5 with TRBJ1-2; 8 positions agree with TRBD1. The trim removed 6 bases at V and 4 bases at J, leaving 10 bases unmatched. The CDR3 has 15 amino acids. Germline CDR1 and CDR2: MNHEY and SVGAGI. The CDR3 nucleotides read TGTGCCAGCAGATCCCAGGGGGCGCGAGGCTATGGCTACACCTTC. This encodes CASRSQGARGYGYTF.

The chain employs TRBV9 and TRBJ2-7; 10 nucleotides match TRBD1. Trimming at V came to 3 bases and at J to 5 bases, leaving 8 bases not matched to a gene. Per the germline V gene, CDR1 is SGDLS and CDR2 is YYNGEE. There are 15 residues in the CDR3. CDR3 amino acids: CASSGTGTGVHEQYF. CDR3 bases: TGTGCCAGCAGCGGAACCGGGACAGGGGTACACGAGCAGTACTTC.

The chain couples TRBV7-7 to TRBJ1-2; the D is unclear. This CDR3 is built from 9 residues. The germline CDR1 and CDR2 sequences are SSHAT and FNYEAQ (reference sequence). The germline V and J ends were trimmed by 11 bases and 13 bases, with 14 bases remaining between them. CDR3 amino acids: CAPEGTFTF. DNA for the CDR3: TGTGCCCCCGAGGGTACTTTCACCTTC.

J is TRBJ1-6 and V is TRBV5-1; 7 nucleotides match TRBD1. This CDR3 contains 16 residues. Germline values: CDR1 SGHRS, CDR2 YFSETQ. Trimming at V came to 4 bases and at J to 9 bases, leaving 13 bases not matched to a gene. CDR3 bases: TGCGCCAGCAGCGGTGGGACAGCCCCCAACCGTTCACCCCTCCACTTT. Translated, it gives CASSGGTAPNRSPLHF.

The gene calls are TRBV7-8 and TRBJ1-1; the D gene is possibly TRBD1 (5 bases). Germline-derived CDR1 and CDR2 are SGHVS and FQNEAQ. The CDR3 length is 16 residues. Trimming removed 0 bases from V and 0 bases from J, with 11 bases in between. The CDR3 region is CASSLAGGSMNTEAFF. The DNA for the CDR3 is TGTGCCAGCAGCTTAGCGGGGGGGTCCATGAACACTGAAGCTTTCTTT. The variable domain in full, with the rest retrieved from reference TRBV7-8 and TRBJ1-1, is GAGVSQSPRYKVAKRGQDVALRCDPISGHVSLFWYQQALGQGPEFLTYFQNEAQLDKSGLPSDRFFAERPEGSVSTLKIQRTQQEDSAVYLCASSLAGGSMNTEAFFGQGTRLTVV.

The chain combines TRBV4-1 with TRBJ2-7; 9 nucleotides match TRBD2. Looked up from germline, CDR1 is MGHRA and CDR2 is YSYEKL. The CDR3 has 16 amino acids. With V trimmed by 1 base and J by 2 bases, 6 bases remained unmatched. The CDR3 nucleotides are TGCGCCAGCAGCCAAGGGGTCCTAGCGGGGCCCTACGAGCAGTACTTC. Encoded protein: CASSQGVLAGPYEQYF.